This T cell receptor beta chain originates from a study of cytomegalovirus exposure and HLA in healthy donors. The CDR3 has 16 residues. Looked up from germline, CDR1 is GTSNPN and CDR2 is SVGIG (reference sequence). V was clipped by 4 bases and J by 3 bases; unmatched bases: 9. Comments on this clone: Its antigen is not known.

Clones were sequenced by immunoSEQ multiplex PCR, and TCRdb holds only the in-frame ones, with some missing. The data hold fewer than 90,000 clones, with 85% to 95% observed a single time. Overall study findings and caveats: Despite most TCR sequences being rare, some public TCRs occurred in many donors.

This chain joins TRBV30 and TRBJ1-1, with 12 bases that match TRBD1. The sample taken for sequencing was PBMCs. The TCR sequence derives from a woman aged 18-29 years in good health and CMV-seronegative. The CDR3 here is CAWTGPGQGADTEAFF. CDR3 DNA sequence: TGTGCCTGGACCGGACCGGGACAGGGGGCCGACACTGAAGCTTTCTTT. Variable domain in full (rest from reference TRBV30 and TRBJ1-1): SQTIHQWPATLVQPVGSPLSLECTVEGTSNPNLYWYRQAAGRGLQLLFYSVGIGQISSEVPQNLSASRPQDRQFILSSKKLLLSDSGFYLCAWTGPGQGADTEAFFGQGTRLTVV.